The rows below give T cell receptor beta chains drawn from one sample of a study of blood T cell repertoires in COVID-19. The repertoire was sequenced with immunoSEQ multiplex PCR; TCRdb's copy has only in-frame clones and lacks some. The table lists around 130,000 clones, roughly 84% of them singletons. The sample consisted of peripheral blood. Receptors were obtained from a man between 25 and 39 years old with COVID-19, enrolled during active disease. CDR3s include the opening cysteine and the closing phenylalanine or tryptophan.

cdr3_length,v_call,j_call,cdr3_aa
16,TRBV28,TRBJ2-7,CASSLPTAGVTYEQYF
16,TRBV28,TRBJ1-5,CASSLLPYSPNQPQHF
16,TRBV3-1/TRBV3-2,TRBJ2-3,CASSQDLASGSYTQYF
15,TRBV27,TRBJ2-1,CASSLQGPSAGEQFF
15,TRBV28,TRBJ2-5,CASSFSRHSKETQYF
15,TRBV4-1,TRBJ2-1,CASSQDWAGGDEQFF
16,TRBV14,TRBJ2-7,CASSLRGQGAIYEQYF
14,TRBV28,TRBJ2-7,CASSPPGLLYEQYF
15,TRBV6-9,TRBJ1-4,CASSSGFRVDEKLFF
16,TRBV6-2/TRBV6-3,TRBJ2-3,CASSYSLAGGPDTQYF
16,TRBV5-5,TRBJ2-3,CASSYLTTSGRDTQYF
13,TRBV2,TRBJ2-5,CASSYNRGETQYF
15,TRBV7-6,TRBJ2-2,CASSLGGERGGELFF
14,TRBV27,TRBJ2-1,CASRGQGSRNEQFF
16,TRBV27,TRBJ1-5,CASSLYPRDGNQPQHF
14,TRBV28,TRBJ1-2,CASSFQGANYGYTF
17,TRBV5-1,TRBJ2-5,CASSLGPSGDGQETQYF
15,TRBV11-2,TRBJ1-4,CASSSPGQTNEKLFF
14,TRBV6-2/TRBV6-3,TRBJ1-5,CASSDGQGNQPQHF
16,TRBV15,TRBJ1-3,CATSRDTRQSGNTIYF
16,TRBV11-3,TRBJ2-2,CASSELAGSNTGELFF
15,TRBV5-5,TRBJ1-2,CASSFTGDPHYGYTF
15,TRBV27,TRBJ1-2,CASFPRGGGLYGYTF